Sequencing of this T cell receptor beta chain was carried out in a study of T-cell memory formation after mild COVID-19. MiXCR, applied by TCRdb to the 5' RACE reads, yields one record per CDR3 protein. The profile shows approximately 240,000 distinct CDR3 sequences, over 15% of them singletons. The V gene's germline CDR1 is LNHDA and CDR2 SQIVND (reference sequence). The V gene end was trimmed by 6 bases and the J gene end by 4 bases; junction bases not matched to a gene: 6. The CDR3 is 15 amino acids. The chain couples TRBV19 to TRBJ1-4, with 9 bases lining up with TRBD1. Sequenced material: PBMCs or a T cell subset sorted from them (not recorded which). The sequence came from a man younger than 35 who had mild COVID-19 (a few samples of this study predate the infection). Cell type and time point are not known. DNA for the CDR3: TGTGCCAGTAGAGTCGGGACAGGGTTTAATGAAAAACTGTTTTTT. Encoded protein: CASRVGTGFNEKLFF.